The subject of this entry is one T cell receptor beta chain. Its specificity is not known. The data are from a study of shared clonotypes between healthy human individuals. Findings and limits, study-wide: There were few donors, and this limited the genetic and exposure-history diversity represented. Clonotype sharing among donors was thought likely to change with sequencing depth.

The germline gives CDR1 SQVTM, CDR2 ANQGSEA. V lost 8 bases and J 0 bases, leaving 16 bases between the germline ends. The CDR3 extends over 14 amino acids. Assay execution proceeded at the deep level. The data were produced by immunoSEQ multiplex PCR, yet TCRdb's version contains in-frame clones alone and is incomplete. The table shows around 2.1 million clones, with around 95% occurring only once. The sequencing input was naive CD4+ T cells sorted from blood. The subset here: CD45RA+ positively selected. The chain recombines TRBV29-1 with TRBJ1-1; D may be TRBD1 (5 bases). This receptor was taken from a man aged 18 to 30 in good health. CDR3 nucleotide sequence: TGCAGCTCCTCGGGGGGAGCCATGAACACTGAAGCTTTCTTT. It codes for CSSSGGAMNTEAFF.